The 29 T cell receptor beta chains presented below share a single source sample, sequenced in a study of Ad26.COV2.S vaccination and SARS-CoV-2 variants. Treatment here: some 20 received Ad26.COV2.S at low or high dose, single or two shots; 5 received placebo; per-sample allocation not given. Repertoires come from day 63 after the first vaccine or placebo injection. The repertoire was sequenced with immunoSEQ multiplex PCR; TCRdb's copy has only in-frame clones and lacks some. The table shows just over 350,000 clones, with approximately 85% occurring only once. Sequenced here: peripheral blood, sampled in a trial of Ad26.COV2.S vaccine versus placebo. These TCRs come from a person aged 18-65 years who received the Ad26.COV2.S COVID-19 vaccine or a placebo.

The chain is built from TRBV19 and TRBJ2-3; 7 bases line up with TRBD1. The CDR3 is 15 residues long. The trim removed 3 bases at V and 6 bases at J, leaving 9 bases unmatched. Germline CDR1 reads LNHDA; CDR2 reads SQIVND (reference sequence). DNA of the CDR3: TGTGCCAGTAGTATTCGACAGGGAAATTCGGATACGCAGTATTTT. Translation: CASSIRQGNSDTQYF.

This chain connects TRBV6-5 to TRBJ2-7; 8 positions match TRBD2. Per germline, CDR1 MNHEY and CDR2 SVGAGI. The CDR3 has 15 amino acids. V lost 6 bases, J lost 3 bases, and 10 bases stayed unmatched. DNA for the CDR3: TGTGCCAGCAGACCAGGACTAGCTAGTCTCTACGAGCAGTACTTC. Amino acids: CASRPGLASLYEQYF.

The CDR3 spells CASSHTGYSATNEKLFF. In nucleotides, the CDR3 is TGCGCCAGCAGCCATACAGGGTATTCGGCAACTAATGAAAAACTGTTTTTT. This sequence joins TRBV5-1 and TRBJ1-4, with D perhaps matching TRBD1 (6 bases). The CDR3 runs 17 residues. Germline V CDR1 and CDR2: SGHRS, YFSETQ. V lost 4 bases and J 0 bases, leaving 16 bases between the germline ends. The full variable domain, rest sourced from reference TRBV5-1 and TRBJ1-4, is KAGVTQTPRYLIKTRGQQVTLSCSPISGHRSVSWYQQTPGQGLQFLFEYFSETQRNKGNFPGRFSGRQFSNSRSEMNVSTLELGDSALYLCASSHTGYSATNEKLFFGSGTQLSVL.

The chain joins TRBV5-1 to TRBJ2-5; TRBD1 might be the D (7 bases). The CDR3 sequence is 14 residues long. Germline CDR1 reads SGHRS; CDR2 reads YFSETQ. Trimming removed 2 bases from V and 3 bases from J, with 11 bases in between. CDR3 loop: CASSLRGTEETQYF. For the CDR3, the DNA is TGCGCCAGCAGCTTACGGGGGACAGAAGAGACCCAGTACTTC.

The genes are TRBV11-2 and TRBJ2-7; TRBD1 matches 8 bases. This CDR3 has 16 amino acids. V lost 1 base and J lost 3; bases outside the gene matches: 8. Germline CDR1 SGHAT, CDR2 FQNNGV. This CDR3 is CASSLAGDRSDYEQYF. CDR3 DNA sequence: TGTGCCAGCAGCTTAGCCGGGGACAGGTCAGACTACGAGCAGTACTTC.

This chain joins TRBV10-3 and TRBJ1-2; 10 bases are a match to TRBD1. The germline V gene encodes CDR1 ENHRY and CDR2 SYGVKD. Trimming cost V 5 bases and J 6 bases; bases outside gene matches: 9. The CDR3 has 15 amino acids. The CDR3 loop is CAISLLTGGQDGYTF. The CDR3 DNA sequence: TGTGCCATCAGTCTCCTGACAGGGGGCCAGGATGGCTACACCTTC.

The chain links TRBV28 to TRBJ2-3; the match to TRBD2 covers 9 bases. The CDR3 spans 16 residues. V shed 6 bases, J shed 2 bases, and the junction held 9 bases outside the gene matches. Germline CDR1 is MDHEN and CDR2 is SYDVKM. CDR3 in amino acids: CASSHSGRGLTDTQYF. The CDR3 nucleotides read TGTGCCAGCAGCCATAGCGGGAGAGGTCTCACAGATACGCAGTATTTT.

J is TRBJ2-3 and V is TRBV5-1; 11 bases align to TRBD2. The CDR3 is 15 residues long. V shed 4 bases and J 3 bases; nucleotides not matched to a gene: 4. CDR1 is SGHRS and CDR2 is YFSETQ in the germline V gene. CDR3: CASSRSGGATDTQYF. CDR3 sequence (DNA): TGCGCCAGCAGCCGTAGCGGGGGGGCGACAGATACGCAGTATTTT.

This clone appeared once. This chain connects TRBV7-2 to TRBJ1-2; TRBD1 matches at 9 bases. This CDR3 region has 14 residues. Looked up from germline, CDR1 is SGHTA and CDR2 is FQGNSA. V shed 1 base and J 8 bases; nucleotides not matched to a gene: 5. CDR3 amino acids: CASSLDRGQGGYTF. The CDR3 DNA reads TGTGCCAGCAGCTTAGACAGGGGGCAGGGGGGCTACACCTTC.

The CDR3 is CASSQAIGTGWSANYGYTF. CDR3 coding DNA: TGTGCCAGCAGCCAAGCTATCGGGACAGGGTGGAGCGCTAACTATGGCTACACCTTC. The chain links TRBV3-1 (or the pseudogene TRBV3-2) to TRBJ1-2, with 9 bases lining up with TRBD1. The length of the CDR3 is 19 residues. Germline CDR1 reads LGHDT; CDR2 reads YNNKEL (reference sequence). With 1 base clipped from V and 0 bases from J, the junction kept 12 bases outside the gene matches.

In its sample, this clone was seen once. CDR3 DNA sequence: TGTGCCCTGGGTGATTACAATGAGCAGTTCTTC. This gives the protein CALGDYNEQFF. The chain couples TRBV24-1 to TRBJ2-1; the D is unclear. Trimming took 12 bases from V and 4 from J, leaving 9 bases between them. This CDR3 is built from 11 residues. CDR1 and CDR2 (germline): KGHDR, SFDVKD.

CDR3 amino acids: CASSKQGGALTDTQYF. DNA of the CDR3: TGTGCCAGTAGTAAACAGGGTGGTGCACTCACAGATACGCAGTATTTT. The chain carries TRBV19 and TRBJ2-3; D perhaps matches TRBD1 (6 bases). The ends were cut back, 4 bases at V and 2 bases at J, with 16 bases in the middle. The CDR3 totals 16 residues. Germline CDR1 LNHDA, CDR2 SQIVND (reference sequence).

This chain uses TRBV7-8 with TRBJ2-7; D remains ambiguous. Between the trimmed V and J ends, which lost 1 base and 2 bases, there was a span of 6 bases. This CDR3 comprises 13 residues. Germline assignment: CDR1 SGHVS and CDR2 FQNEAQ. CDR3 DNA sequence: TGTGCCAGCAGCTTAGGGAGTACCTACGAGCAGTACTTC. Its translation: CASSLGSTYEQYF.

The chain links TRBV9 to TRBJ2-7, with 10 bases matching TRBD2. The CDR3 extends over 14 amino acids. CDR1 is SGDLS and CDR2 is YYNGEE in the germline V gene. Trimming took 3 bases from V and 2 from J; bases not matched to a gene: 2. Written as DNA, the CDR3 is TGTGCCAGCAGCGAGACTAGCGGGCCCTACGAGCAGTACTTC. Amino acid sequence: CASSETSGPYEQYF.

This rearrangement joins TRBV25-1 to TRBJ2-7, with 9 bases fitting TRBD1. The CDR3 contains 14 residues. Germline-derived CDR1 and CDR2 are MGHDK and SYGVNS. The V and J ends lost 4 bases and 3 bases, in that order; junction bases with no gene match: 4. This CDR3 reads CASSARDRVYEQYF. The CDR3 DNA follows: TGTGCCAGCAGTGCCCGGGACAGGGTCTACGAGCAGTACTTC.

This clone was observed a handful of times. The V call is TRBV7-2, the J call TRBJ2-7, with D possibly being TRBD2 (7 bases). Trimming stripped 5 bases from V and 6 bases from J, with 17 bases between. The germline gives CDR1 SGHTA, CDR2 FQGNSA. This CDR3 spans 14 amino acids. This CDR3 reads CASSRGGGRVEQYF. For the CDR3, the DNA is TGTGCCAGCAGCAGGGGGGGAGGGAGAGTCGAGCAGTACTTC.

The CDR3 DNA reads as TGTGCCAGTAGTACAGGGGCGGGAGATACGCAGTATTTT. It yields the protein CASSTGAGDTQYF. This chain uses TRBV19 with TRBJ2-3, with D perhaps matching TRBD1 (6 bases). The CDR3 is made up of 13 amino acids. V dropped 4 bases and J dropped 5 bases, with 10 bases sitting between them. Germline V CDR1 and CDR2: LNHDA, SQIVND (reference sequence).

The rearrangement uses TRBV13 and TRBJ2-7, with 9 bases fitting TRBD2. The germline gives CDR1 PRHDT, CDR2 FYEKMQ (reference sequence). The length of the CDR3 is 15 residues. With V trimmed by 6 bases and J by 4 bases, 10 bases remained unmatched. The CDR3 nucleotides read TGTGCCAGCAGTTCTGCGGGAGGGCCTGGGTACGAGCAGTACTTC. It encodes CASSSAGGPGYEQYF.

The rearrangement uses TRBV6-5 and TRBJ1-4; D gene uncertain. Trimming took off 0 bases at V and 5 bases at J, with 10 bases between the two ends. The CDR3 is 15 residues long. CDR1 and CDR2 (germline): MNHEY, SVGAGI. The CDR3, as DNA: TGTGCCAGCAGTTACTCGCTCCAGCAGAATGAAAAACTGTTTTTT. Its protein product is CASSYSLQQNEKLFF.

The CDR3 bases are TGTGCCAGCAGCTTAGATATATCCGGGGATGAGCAGTTCTTC. Its protein product is CASSLDISGDEQFF. The chain employs TRBV11-2 and TRBJ2-1, with a tentative D call TRBD2 (5 bases). Trimming cost V 0 bases and J 8 bases, with 11 bases left between them. The CDR3 is 14 residues long. Germline V lookup: CDR1 SGHAT, CDR2 FQNNGV.

The DNA for the CDR3 is TGTGCCATCAGTGAGTCTCTGAGCTCTGGGGCCAACGTCCTGACTTTC. Translated: CAISESLSSGANVLTF. This chain links TRBV10-3 with TRBJ2-6; no firm D call. The length of the CDR3 is 16 residues. Germline CDR1 ENHRY, CDR2 SYGVKD. Trimming pared 0 bases from V and 0 bases from J, leaving 6 bases between.

This chain links TRBV29-1 with TRBJ1-2, with a weak D call TRBD1 (6 bases). Between the trimmed V and J ends, which lost 3 bases and 0 bases, there was a span of 11 bases. Germline V CDR1 and CDR2: SQVTM, ANQGSEA. The CDR3 has 14 residues. Here the CDR3 DNA reads TGCAGCGTTGATCGGGACACCGCTAACTATGGCTACACCTTC. It codes for CSVDRDTANYGYTF.

V and J are TRBV7-2 and TRBJ1-6; possible D gene TRBD1, 6 bases. Germline CDR1 reads SGHTA; CDR2 reads FQGNSA. The V end lost 5 bases, the J end lost 11 bases, and 16 bases lay between the germline ends. The CDR3 length is 14 residues. The CDR3 coding sequence is TGTGCCAGCAGCCCAAAGCTAGGGGGAACACCCCTCCACTTT. Translation gives CASSPKLGGTPLHF. The full variable domain, completed using reference TRBV7-2 and TRBJ1-6, is GAGVSQSPSNKVTEKGKDVELRCDPISGHTALYWYRQSLGQGLEFLIYFQGNSAPDKSGLPSDRFSAERTGGSVSTLTIQRTQQEDSAVYLCASSPKLGGTPLHFGNGTRLTVT.

The CDR3 is CASSYDRSTEKLFF. The CDR3 DNA sequence: TGTGCCAGCAGTTACGACAGGAGTACTGAAAAACTGTTTTTT. The V call is TRBV6-5, the J call TRBJ1-4; D is possibly TRBD1 (6 bases). This CDR3 has 14 residues. The V and J ends lost 2 bases and 7 bases respectively, with 11 bases between them. Germline V lookup: CDR1 MNHEY, CDR2 SVGAGI.

The rearrangement links TRBV27 to TRBJ2-3, with a possible D match to TRBD2 (5 bases). This CDR3 has 13 residues. The V gene's germline CDR1 is MNHEY and CDR2 SMNVEV (reference sequence). Between the trimmed V and J ends, which lost 5 bases and 5 bases, there was a span of 11 bases. CDR3 protein: CASSRGPGDTQYF. CDR3 nucleotides: TGTGCCAGCAGTCGGGGTCCGGGAGATACGCAGTATTTT.

This clone was detected once. This chain joins TRBV7-9 and TRBJ2-1, with 7 bases matching TRBD2. Trimming removed 5 bases from V and 7 bases from J; junction bases left unmatched: 14. Per the germline V gene, CDR1 is SEHNR and CDR2 is FQNEAQ (reference sequence). The CDR3 consists of 16 residues. CDR3 in DNA: TGTGCCAGCAGCCCTGCTTACGGCGGGAGAGGGAATGAGCAGTTCTTC. This codes for CASSPAYGGRGNEQFF.

This rearrangement joins TRBV27 to TRBJ2-7; 7 bases map to TRBD1. The CDR3 spans 14 residues. CDR1 and CDR2 (germline): MNHEY, SMNVEV (reference sequence). V dropped 6 bases and J dropped 2; count of bases not matched to a gene: 7. The CDR3 protein is CASSPQGWPYEQYF. The CDR3 DNA follows: TGTGCCAGCAGCCCACAGGGGTGGCCCTACGAGCAGTACTTC.

The rearrangement links TRBV6-2 or TRBV6-3 to TRBJ2-2; D unclear. CDR1 is MNHEY and CDR2 is SVGEGT in the germline V gene. The CDR3 sequence is 13 residues long. V gave up 5 bases and J gave up 2 bases, with 6 bases separating them. The CDR3: CASSAVNTGELFF. DNA of the CDR3: TGTGCCAGCAGTGCGGTTAACACCGGGGAGCTGTTTTTT.

The gene calls are TRBV5-1 and TRBJ2-3; maybe TRBD2 (6 bases). V shed 1 base and J shed 6 bases, with 21 bases lying between them. The CDR3 contains 17 residues. Per the germline V gene, CDR1 is SGHRS and CDR2 is YFSETQ. The CDR3 DNA sequence: TGCGCCAGCAGCTTGCGGGTGGGGGGAACGGGGTCGGATACGCAGTATTTT. Its protein is CASSLRVGGTGSDTQYF.